These 11 T cell receptor beta chains were all obtained from the same sample, sequenced in a study of shared clonotypes between healthy human individuals. TCRdb's copy holds only in-frame clones and misses some; the assay was immunoSEQ multiplex PCR. This table has more than 2 million clones, approximately 94% appearing once. The naive CD8 fraction comprised CD45RO-negative cells positively selected for CCR7 and excluded terminally differentiated effector memory CD45RA+ cells. The sample comprised naive CD8+ T cells sorted from blood. The receptors originated from a man between 18 and 29 years old in good health.

J is TRBJ2-2 and V is TRBV13, with D maybe TRBD2 (6 bases). CDR1 and CDR2 from the germline V gene are PRHDT and FYEKMQ (reference sequence). V dropped 2 bases and J dropped 1 base, with 8 bases sitting between them. CDR3 length: 15 amino acids. CDR3 residues: CASSLFGGNTGELFF. The CDR3 bases are TGTGCCAGCAGCTTATTCGGGGGGAACACCGGGGAGCTGTTTTTT. Based on the CDR3 plus reference TRBV13 and TRBJ2-2, the full variable domain is AAGVIQSPRHLIKEKRETATLKCYPIPRHDTVYWYQQGPGQDPQFLISFYEKMQSDKGSIPDRFSAQQFSDYHSELNMSSLELGDSALYFCASSLFGGNTGELFFGEGSRLTVL.

This clone was detected only once. This chain uses TRBV28 with TRBJ2-7; D is possibly TRBD1 (5 bases). Trimming left V 6 bases short and J 5 bases short, with 14 bases between. There are 13 residues in the CDR3. CDR1 is MDHEN, CDR2 SYDVKM, per germline. The CDR3 bases are TGTGCCAGCAGCCCAGCAGGGATCCACGAGCAGTACTTC. It is translated as CASSPAGIHEQYF.

This clone was found once. V usage is TRBV29-1 and J usage is TRBJ2-7; 9 positions agree with TRBD1. Germline-derived CDR1 and CDR2 are SQVTM and ANQGSEA. The V and J ends lost 7 bases and 2 bases, in that order; junction bases with no gene match: 6. The CDR3 is 13 residues long. The CDR3 is CSARGQGPYEQYF. The CDR3 nucleotides read TGCAGCGCTAGGGGACAGGGCCCCTACGAGCAGTACTTC.

This chain uses TRBV9 with TRBJ2-3; TRBD2 agrees at 8 bases. The CDR3 consists of 16 residues. The J segment lost 2 bases and the V segment lost 3 bases, leaving 8 bases of the junction unmatched. Germline-derived CDR1 and CDR2 are SGDLS and YYNGEE. This CDR3 reads CASSDTPGLVTDTQYF. In DNA form, the CDR3 reads TGTGCCAGCAGCGATACCCCGGGACTAGTCACAGATACGCAGTATTTT.

This clone was observed once. This chain links TRBV27 with TRBJ2-1; D is uncertain. Per germline, CDR1 MNHEY and CDR2 SMNVEV (reference sequence). V dropped 4 bases and J dropped 7 bases, with 8 bases sitting between them. The CDR3 is 12 residues long. CDR3 nucleotide sequence: TGTGCCAGCAGTTCAGTCTTGAATGAGCAGTTCTTC. Translating it yields CASSSVLNEQFF.

This clone came up a few times. This sample includes further DNA sequences coding for the same CDR3. J is TRBJ2-5 and V is TRBV4-1; no clear D. V was shortened by 0 bases and J by 3 bases, with 5 bases between the two germline ends. Germline CDR1 MGHRA, CDR2 YSYEKL. The CDR3 sequence is 13 residues long. This CDR3 reads CASSQDPEETQYF. The CDR3 DNA reads as TGCGCCAGCAGCCAAGATCCCGAAGAGACCCAGTACTTC.

This clone was counted a few times. The rearrangement links TRBV29-1 to TRBJ1-1; D gene uncertain. This CDR3 is built from 12 residues. Germline CDR1 reads SQVTM; CDR2 reads ANQGSEA. V lost 6 bases, J lost 0 bases, and 8 bases lay in between. This chain's CDR3 is CSVGFLNTEAFF. The CDR3 region has the DNA TGCAGCGTAGGATTCCTGAACACTGAAGCTTTCTTT.

The V and J genes are TRBV7-8 and TRBJ1-4; D may be TRBD1 (6 bases). Trimming took 2 bases from V and 4 from J, leaving 11 bases between them. The CDR3 is made up of 15 amino acids. The V gene's germline CDR1 is SGHVS and CDR2 FQNEAQ. The CDR3 region has the DNA TGTGCCAGCAGCTTATGGGGGACAAGTAATGAAAAACTGTTTTTT. Its protein is CASSLWGTSNEKLFF. The whole variable domain, filled in from reference TRBV7-8 and TRBJ1-4, reads GAGVSQSPRYKVAKRGQDVALRCDPISGHVSLFWYQQALGQGPEFLTYFQNEAQLDKSGLPSDRFFAERPEGSVSTLKIQRTQQEDSAVYLCASSLWGTSNEKLFFGSGTQLSVL.

The chain has TRBV7-3 and TRBJ2-7, with 9 bases lining up with TRBD1. The trim removed 5 bases at V and 0 bases at J, leaving 5 bases unmatched. The CDR3 runs 15 residues. Germline lookup yields CDR1 SGHTA and CDR2 FQGTGA. CDR3 DNA sequence: TGTGCCAGCAGCAGGACAGGGGTGGGCTCCTACGAGCAGTACTTC. This encodes CASSRTGVGSYEQYF.

A few counts support this clone. Other DNA variants within this sample encode the same CDR3. The chain joins TRBV30 to TRBJ2-2, with no clear D. The germline gives CDR1 GTSNPN, CDR2 SVGIG (reference sequence). This CDR3 contains 11 residues. Trimming took off 1 base at V and 4 bases at J, with 1 base between the two ends. The CDR3 protein is CAWSGTGELFF. The CDR3 DNA sequence: TGTGCCTGGAGTGGCACCGGGGAGCTGTTTTTT.

V usage is TRBV7-9 and J usage is TRBJ2-1; 9 nucleotides line up with TRBD1. The trim removed 3 bases at V and 8 bases at J, leaving 11 bases unmatched. Germline CDR1 is SEHNR and CDR2 is FQNEAQ (reference sequence). There are 16 residues in the CDR3. The CDR3 nucleotides read TGTGCCAGCAGCTTGTTAGGCGGGACAGGGTTGCATGAGCAGTTCTTC. Its protein is CASSLLGGTGLHEQFF.